A single sample is the source of the 21 T cell receptor beta chains below, sequenced in a study of identical twins. TCRdb passed the 5' RACE reads through MiXCR, listing each CDR3 protein once. The sample has some 500,000 distinct CDR3 sequences; 12% to 15% are singletons. This sample was shared with a second study, whose subject was yellow fever vaccine responses in identical twins.

Sequenced sample: CD4+ T cells sorted from blood. These TCRs come from a woman aged 18-35 years in good health.

This chain joins TRBV28 and TRBJ2-7; 7 bases line up with TRBD2. V lost 7 bases, J lost 4 bases, and 7 bases stayed unmatched. Germline V CDR1 and CDR2: MDHEN, SYDVKM. The CDR3 covers 13 residues. As DNA, the CDR3 is TGTGCCAGCAAAGTGGGAGGGGTATACGAGCAGTACTTC. Its translation: CASKVGGVYEQYF.

This clonotype has just a few counts. V is TRBV7-9 and J is TRBJ2-2, with D possibly TRBD1 on 6 matching bases. Trimming pared 5 bases from V and 2 bases from J, leaving 12 bases between. Per germline, CDR1 SEHNR and CDR2 FQNEAQ (reference sequence). CDR3 size: 15 residues. CDR3 DNA sequence: TGTGCCAGCAGCAGTCTCAGGGGAAACACCGGGGAGCTGTTTTTT. Protein sequence: CASSSLRGNTGELFF.

The gene calls are TRBV5-1 and TRBJ2-3, with D unclear. V lost 1 base and J lost 3, with 6 bases in between. There are 13 residues in the CDR3. Germline V gene lookup returns CDR1 SGHRS and CDR2 YFSETQ. The CDR3 loop is CASSLTVTDTQYF. CDR3 nucleotides: TGCGCCAGCAGCTTGACAGTTACAGATACGCAGTATTTT.

The V call is TRBV3-1, the J call TRBJ1-2, with TRBD1 matching 12 bases. This CDR3 is 14 amino acids long. Germline lookup yields CDR1 LGHDT and CDR2 YNNKEL (reference sequence). After removal of 1 base from V and 7 bases from J, the junction contained 1 base not matched to a gene. CDR3 region: CASSQGDRGRGYTF. The CDR3, as DNA: TGTGCCAGCAGCCAAGGGGACAGGGGGCGTGGCTACACCTTC.

This clonotype was detected ten times or more. The V gene is TRBV29-1, the J gene TRBJ2-1; D may be TRBD2 (6 bases). The CDR3 length is 15 residues. The V end was cut by 3 bases, the J end by 0 bases, with 12 bases between. In germline, CDR1 is SQVTM, CDR2 ANQGSEA. Here the CDR3 DNA reads TGCAGCGTTGAGGAAGGGCGGGGCTCCTACAATGAGCAGTTCTTC. Translating gives CSVEEGRGSYNEQFF.

There are a few counts of this clonotype. The V gene is TRBV9, the J gene TRBJ2-7, with no clear D. Germline loops: CDR1 SGDLS, CDR2 YYNGEE. The length of the CDR3 is 13 residues. V lost 0 bases, J lost 3 bases, and 7 bases lay in between. This chain's CDR3 is CASSVGVIYEQYF. The CDR3 bases are TGTGCCAGCAGCGTAGGGGTCATCTACGAGCAGTACTTC.

V is TRBV4-1 and J is TRBJ2-7, with TRBD1 as a possible D gene (6 bases). Trimming took 4 bases from V and 1 from J, leaving 11 bases between them. There are 14 residues in the CDR3. Germline assignment: CDR1 MGHRA and CDR2 YSYEKL. CDR3 DNA sequence: TGCGCCAGCAGCCCCCGACAGGCGTCCTACGAGCAGTACTTC. The encoded protein is CASSPRQASYEQYF.

This rearrangement joins TRBV7-2 to TRBJ2-1; 7 nucleotides agree with TRBD2. Germline lookup yields CDR1 SGHTA and CDR2 FQGNSA. The CDR3 has 15 amino acids. Trimming removed 5 bases from V and 3 bases from J; junction bases left unmatched: 7. Here the CDR3 DNA reads TGTGCCAGCAGCCGCGGACTAGGTCTCTACAATGAGCAGTTCTTC. The encoded protein is CASSRGLGLYNEQFF.

This clonotype turned up a few times. The chain carries TRBV20-1 and TRBJ2-3, with no clear D. Trimming took off 0 bases at V and 1 base at J, with 5 bases between the two ends. This CDR3 is built from 13 residues. Germline V gives CDR1 DFQATT, CDR2 SNEGSKA (reference sequence). The CDR3 nucleotides read TGCAGTGCTAGAGATGGACGCACAGATACGCAGTATTTT. Its translation is CSARDGRTDTQYF.

This clonotype has just a few counts. At one end, the junction sequence differs from germline, possibly due to a read error. CDR3 sequence: CASSGQDGTGTNVF. For the CDR3, the DNA is TGTGCCAGCAGCGGACAGGACGGGACAGGGACAAATGTCTTC. V gene TRBV5-4 combines with J gene TRBJ2-1; 9 bases align to TRBD1. The germline V gene has CDR1 SGHNT and CDR2 YYREEE (reference sequence). This CDR3 spans 14 amino acids.

The CDR3 spells CASSSPGTGVTYEQYF. The DNA for the CDR3 is TGTGCCAGCAGTTCACCCGGGACAGGGGTCACCTACGAGCAGTACTTC. The chain carries TRBV6-5 and TRBJ2-7; 10 nucleotides line up with TRBD1. Trimming cost V 4 bases and J 2 bases; bases outside gene matches: 8. The CDR3 covers 16 residues. Germline V gene lookup returns CDR1 MNHEY and CDR2 SVGAGI.

In this sample, this clonotype turned up a few times. V usage is TRBV12-1 and J usage is TRBJ2-1. TRBV12-1 has pseudogene status. The CDR3 sequence is 16 residues long. CDR3 DNA: TGTGCCAGCACCCCGACGGGGGGAGTCCCCTACAATGAGCAGTTCTTC. It specifies CASTPTGGVPYNEQFF.

CDR3 sequence reads: CASSLTRQQYF. CDR3 bases: TGTGCCAGCAGCTTAACTAGACAGCAGTACTTC. The chain combines TRBV7-8 with TRBJ2-7; a possible D gene is TRBD2 (5 bases). This CDR3 has 11 amino acids. Germline V gene lookup returns CDR1 SGHVS and CDR2 FQNEAQ. V lost 2 bases and J lost 8, with 7 bases in between.

This chain connects TRBV20-1 to TRBJ1-2; D is unclear. Germline V gene sequence: CDR1 DFQATT, CDR2 SNEGSKA (reference sequence). V lost 1 base and J lost 1, with 13 bases in between. This CDR3 comprises 15 residues. This CDR3 reads CSARAPQELNYGYTF. For the CDR3, the DNA is TGCAGTGCTAGAGCTCCCCAAGAACTTAACTATGGCTACACCTTC.

There are a few counts of this clonotype. The chain carries TRBV5-1 and TRBJ2-1; D possibly uses TRBD1 or TRBD2 (5 bases each). V dropped 3 bases and J dropped 1 base, with 11 bases sitting between them. The CDR3 runs 15 residues. Germline assignment: CDR1 SGHRS and CDR2 YFSETQ. The CDR3 DNA sequence: TGCGCCAGCAGCTCCGGGACGGAGTCCTACAATGAGCAGTTCTTC. Protein: CASSSGTESYNEQFF.

The genes are TRBV4-1 and TRBJ2-1; 8 bases map to TRBD2. There are 18 residues in the CDR3. With 3 bases clipped from V and 7 bases from J, the junction kept 17 bases outside the gene matches. Germline V gene sequence: CDR1 MGHRA, CDR2 YSYEKL. The CDR3 region has the DNA TGCGCCAGCAGCCAGGGTGTCCTCCTAGCGGGCTACGGTAATGAGCAGTTCTTC. Its translation: CASSQGVLLAGYGNEQFF.

A few counts support this clonotype. V usage is TRBV10-3 and J usage is TRBJ2-1, with TRBD2 matching 9 bases. The germline V gene encodes CDR1 ENHRY and CDR2 SYGVKD. V was pared by 6 bases and J by 1 base, with 7 bases of the junction left unmatched. CDR3 size: 16 residues. In nucleotides, the CDR3 is TGTGCCATCAGCGGTACTAGCGGGTATTCCTACAATGAGCAGTTCTTC. Translated, it gives CAISGTSGYSYNEQFF.

The chain is built from TRBV4-2 and TRBJ2-3, with D possibly TRBD2 on 5 matching bases. V gave up 1 base and J gave up 2 bases, with 13 bases separating them. The CDR3 extends over 16 amino acids. Per germline, CDR1 LGHNA and CDR2 YNFKEQ. In DNA form, the CDR3 reads TGTGCCAGCAGCCAAGGCCCGGAGGATGACACAGATACGCAGTATTTT. It is translated as CASSQGPEDDTDTQYF.

The chain joins TRBV21-1 to TRBJ2-7; the D call in the table, TRBD2, was not verified against the DNA. TRBV21-1 is a known pseudogene. The CDR3 runs 16 residues. The CDR3 region has the DNA TGTGCCAGCAGCAAAGCGCTTTCTACGGGATGGAGGGAGCAGTACTTC. It is translated as CASSKALSTGWREQYF.

This sequence joins TRBV29-1 and TRBJ2-1; 11 nucleotides align to TRBD2. Losses at the gene ends were 7 bases for V and 6 bases for J; bases not matched to a gene: 5. The germline CDR1 and CDR2 sequences are SQVTM and ANQGSEA. The CDR3 is made up of 13 amino acids. CDR3 in amino acids: CSAEGTSGNEQFF. CDR3 DNA: TGCAGCGCCGAAGGGACTAGCGGCAATGAGCAGTTCTTC.

Only a few counts were recorded for this clonotype. The chain uses TRBV3-1 and TRBJ2-1; D is ambiguous. The CDR3 consists of 16 residues. Trimming stripped 5 bases from V and 5 bases from J, with 19 bases between. Looked up from germline, CDR1 is LGHDT and CDR2 is YNNKEL (reference sequence). The CDR3 here is CASSGIGVQSNNEQFF. The CDR3 DNA sequence: TGTGCCAGCAGCGGAATCGGCGTTCAGAGTAACAATGAGCAGTTCTTC.